The 20 T cell receptor beta chains given below trace back to one sample, sequenced in a study of blood T cell repertoires in COVID-19. The method was immunoSEQ multiplex PCR; TCRdb's version includes in-frame clones alone and lacks a portion of them. The repertoire holds under 250,000 clones, with about 90% as singletons. Sequenced: peripheral blood. The receptors shown here come from a man aged 55 to 70 with COVID-19, enrolled during active disease.

As DNA, the CDR3 is TGTGCCAGCAGTCTAGCAGCCCTTGGAGGAAACATTCAGTACTTC. Residues: CASSLAALGGNIQYF. The chain uses TRBV28 and TRBJ2-4; D perhaps matches TRBD2 (5 bases). Germline V gene lookup returns CDR1 MDHEN and CDR2 SYDVKM. This CDR3 is built from 15 residues. V lost 5 bases and J lost 6, with 17 bases in between.

The rearrangement links TRBV6-5 to TRBJ2-2; 7 bases are shared with TRBD1. The length of the CDR3 is 14 residues. Germline trimming cut 9 bases from V and 1 base from J; bases unmatched to any gene: 5. Germline CDR1 MNHEY, CDR2 SVGAGI. CDR3 nucleotide sequence: TGTGCCAGTAAACAGGGGCTGAACACCGGGGAGCTGTTTTTT. As protein: CASKQGLNTGELFF.

The chain links TRBV19 to TRBJ2-6; D is perhaps TRBD1 (5 bases). The CDR3 contains 14 residues. In germline, CDR1 is LNHDA, CDR2 SQIVND (reference sequence). Trimming took off 6 bases at V and 3 bases at J, with 9 bases between the two ends. CDR3 DNA: TGTGCCAGTAGCCATACAGGTGGGGCCAACGTCCTGACTTTC. Translating it yields CASSHTGGANVLTF.

The chain is built from TRBV4-1 and TRBJ1-2, with 8 bases matching TRBD1. V trimming: 2 bases; J trimming: 3 bases; junction bases outside the gene matches: 8. CDR3 size: 16 residues. The V gene's germline CDR1 is MGHRA and CDR2 YSYEKL. The CDR3 region is CASSQSVDRAYYGYTF. The CDR3, as DNA: TGCGCCAGCAGCCAATCAGTGGACAGGGCTTACTATGGCTACACCTTC.

The chain combines TRBV19 with TRBJ1-3; TRBD1 matches 8 bases. This CDR3 has 13 amino acids. From germline, CDR1 is LNHDA and CDR2 SQIVND (reference sequence). The trim removed 5 bases at V and 8 bases at J, leaving 5 bases unmatched. CDR3 in DNA: TGTGCCAGTAGTCCCGGACAGGGTGACACCATATATTTT. This codes for CASSPGQGDTIYF.

V and J are TRBV4-3 and TRBJ2-5, with a tentative D call TRBD1 (6 bases). Between the trimmed V and J ends, which lost 0 bases and 5 bases, there was a span of 16 bases. CDR3 size: 16 residues. From germline, CDR1 is LGHNA and CDR2 YSLEER. The CDR3 here is CASSQEGTSNAETQYF. CDR3 nucleotides: TGCGCCAGCAGCCAAGAAGGGACAAGCAACGCGGAGACCCAGTACTTC.

The CDR3 nucleotides read TGTGCCAGCCAATTGGACTATCGACAGGGGGAGGGCTACACCTTC. Encoded protein: CASQLDYRQGEGYTF. This chain uses TRBV28 with TRBJ1-2; 9 positions agree with TRBD1. V was pared by 8 bases and J by 8 bases, with 15 bases of the junction left unmatched. Per the germline V gene, CDR1 is MDHEN and CDR2 is SYDVKM. The CDR3 has 15 residues.

The chain combines TRBV5-4 with TRBJ1-6, with 9 bases lining up with TRBD1. V trimming: 5 bases; J trimming: 14 bases; junction bases outside the gene matches: 11. CDR1 and CDR2 from the germline V gene are SGHNT and YYREEE (reference sequence). This CDR3 contains 14 residues. The CDR3 DNA reads TGTGCCAGCAGTCAAACGGGACAGGGCGTCTCCCTCCACTTT. It encodes CASSQTGQGVSLHF.

The V call is TRBV24-1, the J call TRBJ2-6; D is possibly TRBD1 (5 bases). CDR1 is KGHDR and CDR2 is SFDVKD in the germline V gene. V gave up 3 bases and J gave up 0 bases, with 14 bases separating them. This CDR3 is built from 18 residues. The CDR3 DNA sequence: TGTGCCACCAGTGATGGGCAGGGTGGAGTCTCTGGGGCCAACGTCCTGACTTTC. It yields the protein CATSDGQGGVSGANVLTF.

The J gene is TRBJ1-5, the V gene TRBV19; weak D call: TRBD1 (6 bases). The V and J ends lost 6 bases and 3 bases respectively, with 12 bases between them. The germline gives CDR1 LNHDA, CDR2 SQIVND (reference sequence). The CDR3 length is 14 residues. CDR3 DNA sequence: TGTGCCAGTAGGGAGAGGACAGACAATCAGCCCCAGCATTTT. Translation: CASRERTDNQPQHF.

The gene calls are TRBV28 and TRBJ2-7; TRBD2 aligns across 9 bases. The CDR3 is 15 amino acids. Germline trimming cut 3 bases from V and 2 bases from J; bases unmatched to any gene: 5. CDR1 MDHEN and CDR2 SYDVKM come from the germline V gene. CDR3 sequence reads: CASSFSGRVPYEQYF. CDR3 DNA: TGTGCCAGCAGTTTTAGCGGGAGAGTCCCCTACGAGCAGTACTTC.

The rearrangement joins TRBV27 to TRBJ2-7; a possible D gene is TRBD1 (5 bases). V gave up 6 bases and J gave up 3 bases, with 18 bases separating them. The CDR3 consists of 15 residues. The germline CDR1 and CDR2 sequences are MNHEY and SMNVEV (reference sequence). CDR3 protein: CASSGRWGSFYEQYF. Written as DNA, the CDR3 is TGTGCCAGCAGCGGACGCTGGGGCAGTTTCTACGAGCAGTACTTC.

V is TRBV7-3 and J is TRBJ2-3, with D perhaps matching TRBD1 (6 bases). CDR1 SGHTA and CDR2 FQGTGA come from the germline V gene. Trimming left V 4 bases short and J 9 bases short, with 8 bases between. This CDR3 comprises 11 residues. CDR3 protein: CASSSGQTQYF. The CDR3 region has the DNA TGTGCCAGCAGCTCGGGACAAACGCAGTATTTT.

The CDR3 here is CASSRGQGLSSGNEQFF. CDR3 bases: TGTGCCAGCTCACGGGGACAGGGGCTCTCGTCAGGCAATGAGCAGTTCTTC. The chain recombines TRBV18 with TRBJ2-1, with 10 bases matching TRBD1. CDR3 size: 17 residues. The V gene end was trimmed by 4 bases and the J gene end by 6 bases; junction bases not matched to a gene: 12. Germline lookup yields CDR1 KGHSH and CDR2 LQKENI.

This clone was picked up one time. The CDR3 protein is CASTGGQTGELFF. In nucleotides, the CDR3 is TGTGCCAGCACCGGGGGGCAGACCGGGGAGCTGTTTTTT. The gene calls are TRBV12-3 or TRBV12-4 and TRBJ2-2, with D tentatively TRBD2 (7 bases). The V and J ends lost 7 bases and 5 bases respectively, with 11 bases between them. This CDR3 spans 13 amino acids.

The chain carries TRBV9 and TRBJ2-1; 15 positions match TRBD2. CDR3 length: 14 residues. From germline, CDR1 is SGDLS and CDR2 YYNGEE. The J segment lost 14 bases and the V segment lost 3 bases, leaving 6 bases of the junction unmatched. CDR3 in DNA: TGTGCCAGCAGCGGAGGGACTAGCGGGAGGAAAGAGTTCTTC. Its translation: CASSGGTSGRKEFF.

This chain uses TRBV19 with TRBJ1-3; tentative D call: TRBD1 (6 bases). The CDR3 is 18 residues long. Trimming removed 4 bases at V and 0 bases at J, with 19 bases between. Germline CDR1 is LNHDA and CDR2 is SQIVND (reference sequence). This CDR3 is CASSTPRRGGSSGNTIYF. The CDR3 DNA follows: TGTGCCAGTAGTACGCCCCGGAGGGGGGGTAGCTCTGGAAACACCATATATTTT.

The chain joins TRBV7-2 to TRBJ2-7; 7 bases agree with TRBD1. Trimming cost V 1 base and J 2 bases; bases outside gene matches: 5. CDR1 and CDR2 from the germline V gene are SGHTA and FQGNSA. The CDR3 loop spans 15 amino acids. CDR3 sequence reads: CASSLGSQGAYEQYF. The CDR3 DNA sequence: TGTGCCAGCAGCTTAGGTTCCCAGGGGGCCTACGAGCAGTACTTC.

This clone was picked up a small number of times. V usage is TRBV4-1 and J usage is TRBJ2-7, with 9 nucleotides matching TRBD2. V gave up 3 bases and J gave up 2 bases; unmatched junction bases: 8. Germline-derived CDR1 and CDR2 are MGHRA and YSYEKL. The CDR3 is 16 residues long. The CDR3 bases are TGCGCCAGCAGCCACCCCCTAGCGGGATCGCCCTACGAGCAGTACTTC. Residues: CASSHPLAGSPYEQYF.

This chain links TRBV5-4 with TRBJ1-4, with TRBD1 as a possible D gene (5 bases). This CDR3 is built from 14 residues. In germline, CDR1 is SGHNT, CDR2 YYREEE (reference sequence). Trimming removed 0 bases at V and 5 bases at J, with 8 bases between. The CDR3 nucleotides read TGTGCCAGCAGCTTGGGACAGCTAAATGAAAAACTGTTTTTT. Its protein product is CASSLGQLNEKLFF.